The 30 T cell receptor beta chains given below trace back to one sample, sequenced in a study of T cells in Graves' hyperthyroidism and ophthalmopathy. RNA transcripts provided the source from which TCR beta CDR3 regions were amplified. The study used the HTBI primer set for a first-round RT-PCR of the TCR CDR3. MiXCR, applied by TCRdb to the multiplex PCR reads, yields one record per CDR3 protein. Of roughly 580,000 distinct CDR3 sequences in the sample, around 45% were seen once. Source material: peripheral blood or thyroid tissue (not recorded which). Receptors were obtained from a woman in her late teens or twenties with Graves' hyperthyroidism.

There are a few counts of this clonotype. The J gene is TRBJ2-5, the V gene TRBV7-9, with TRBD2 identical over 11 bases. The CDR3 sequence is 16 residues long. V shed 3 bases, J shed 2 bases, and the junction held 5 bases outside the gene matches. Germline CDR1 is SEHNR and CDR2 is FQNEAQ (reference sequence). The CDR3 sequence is CASSFGPSGRQETQYF. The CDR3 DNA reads TGTGCCAGCAGCTTCGGTCCTAGCGGGAGGCAAGAGACCCAGTACTTC.

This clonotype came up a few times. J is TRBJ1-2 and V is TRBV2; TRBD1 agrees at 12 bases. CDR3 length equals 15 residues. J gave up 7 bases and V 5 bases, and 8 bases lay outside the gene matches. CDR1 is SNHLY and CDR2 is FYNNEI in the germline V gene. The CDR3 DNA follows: TGTGCCAGCAGTCATCCGGGACAGGGGGCTGCTGGCTACACCTTC. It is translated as CASSHPGQGAAGYTF.

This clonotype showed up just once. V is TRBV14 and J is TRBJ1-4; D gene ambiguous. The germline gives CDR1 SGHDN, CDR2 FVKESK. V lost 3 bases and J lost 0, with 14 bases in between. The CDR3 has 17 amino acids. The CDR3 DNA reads TGTGCCAGCAGCCAGATCAAGGTTTCCTCAACTAATGAAAAACTGTTTTTT. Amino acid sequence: CASSQIKVSSTNEKLFF. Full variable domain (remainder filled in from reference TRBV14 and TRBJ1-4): EAGVTQFPSHSVIEKGQTVTLRCDPISGHDNLYWYRRVMGKEIKFLLHFVKESKQDESGMPNNRFLAERTGGTYSTLKVQPAELEDSGVYFCASSQIKVSSTNEKLFFGSGTQLSVL.

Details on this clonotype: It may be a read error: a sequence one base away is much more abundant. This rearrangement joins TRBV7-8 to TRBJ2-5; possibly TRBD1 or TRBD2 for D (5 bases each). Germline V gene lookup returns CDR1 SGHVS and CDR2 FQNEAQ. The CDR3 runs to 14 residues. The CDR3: CASSLHPVGETRYF. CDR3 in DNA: TGTGCCAGCAGCTTACACCCGGTAGGGGAGACCCGGTACTTC. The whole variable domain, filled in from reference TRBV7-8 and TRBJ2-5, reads GAGVSQSPRYKVAKRGQDVALRCDPISGHVSLFWYQQALGQGPEFLTYFQNEAQLDKSGLPSDRFFAERPEGSVSTLKIQRTQQEDSAVYLCASSLHPVGETRYFGPGTRLLVL.

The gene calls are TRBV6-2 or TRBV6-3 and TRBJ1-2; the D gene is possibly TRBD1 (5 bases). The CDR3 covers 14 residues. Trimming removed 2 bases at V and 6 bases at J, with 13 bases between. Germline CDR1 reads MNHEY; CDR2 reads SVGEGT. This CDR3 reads CASSYTGVPNGYTF. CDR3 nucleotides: TGTGCCAGCAGTTACACAGGTGTCCCGAATGGCTACACCTTC.

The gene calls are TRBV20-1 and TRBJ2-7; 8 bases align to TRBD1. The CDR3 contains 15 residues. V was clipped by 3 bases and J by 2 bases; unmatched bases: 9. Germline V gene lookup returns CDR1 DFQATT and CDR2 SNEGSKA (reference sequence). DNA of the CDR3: TGCAGTGCTAGCCCAAGCCGGACAGGGCCCTACGAGCAGTACTTC. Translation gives CSASPSRTGPYEQYF.

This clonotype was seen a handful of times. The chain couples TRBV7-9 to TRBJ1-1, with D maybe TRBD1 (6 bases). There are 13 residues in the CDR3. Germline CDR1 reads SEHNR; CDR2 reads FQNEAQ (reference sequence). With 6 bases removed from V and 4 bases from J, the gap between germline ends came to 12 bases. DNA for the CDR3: TGTGCCAGCAGTTCCGGGACACTCACTGAAGCTTTCTTT. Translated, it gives CASSSGTLTEAFF.

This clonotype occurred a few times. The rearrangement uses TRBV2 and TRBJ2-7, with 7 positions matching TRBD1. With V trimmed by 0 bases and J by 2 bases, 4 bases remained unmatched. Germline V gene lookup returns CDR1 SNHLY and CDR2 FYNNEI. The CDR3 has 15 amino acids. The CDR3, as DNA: TGTGCCAGCAGTGAAGCTGGGACAGTGGCCTACGAGCAGTACTTC. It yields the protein CASSEAGTVAYEQYF.

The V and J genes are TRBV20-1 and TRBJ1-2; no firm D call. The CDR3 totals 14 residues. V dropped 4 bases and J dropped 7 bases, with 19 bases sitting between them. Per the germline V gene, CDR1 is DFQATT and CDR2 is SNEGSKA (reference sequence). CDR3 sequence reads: CSAKMDVSSFGYTF. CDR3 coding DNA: TGCAGTGCTAAGATGGACGTCTCCTCCTTTGGCTACACCTTC.

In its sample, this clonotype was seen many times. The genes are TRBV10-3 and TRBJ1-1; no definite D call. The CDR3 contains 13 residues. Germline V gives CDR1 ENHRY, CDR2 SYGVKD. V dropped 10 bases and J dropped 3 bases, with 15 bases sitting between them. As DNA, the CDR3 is TGTGCCACCAACAGAACCCCTTACACTGAAGCTTTCTTT. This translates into CATNRTPYTEAFF.

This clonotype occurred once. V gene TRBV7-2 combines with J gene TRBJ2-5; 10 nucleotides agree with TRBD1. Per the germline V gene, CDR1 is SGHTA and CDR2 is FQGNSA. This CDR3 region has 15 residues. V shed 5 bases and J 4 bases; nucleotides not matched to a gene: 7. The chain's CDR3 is CASSPETGGAETQYF. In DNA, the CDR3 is TGTGCCAGCAGCCCGGAGACAGGGGGCGCAGAGACCCAGTACTTC. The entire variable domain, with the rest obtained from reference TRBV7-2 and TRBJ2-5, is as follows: GAGVSQSPSNKVTEKGKDVELRCDPISGHTALYWYRQSLGQGLEFLIYFQGNSAPDKSGLPSDRFSAERTGGSVSTLTIQRTQQEDSAVYLCASSPETGGAETQYFGPGTRLLVL.

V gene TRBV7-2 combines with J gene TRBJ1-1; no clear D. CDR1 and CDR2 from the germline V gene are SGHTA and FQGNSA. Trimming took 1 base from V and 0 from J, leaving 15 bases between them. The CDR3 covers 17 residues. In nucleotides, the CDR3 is TGTGCCAGCAGCTTAGTTGCTACCGGACGGCTGAACACTGAAGCTTTCTTT. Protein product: CASSLVATGRLNTEAFF.

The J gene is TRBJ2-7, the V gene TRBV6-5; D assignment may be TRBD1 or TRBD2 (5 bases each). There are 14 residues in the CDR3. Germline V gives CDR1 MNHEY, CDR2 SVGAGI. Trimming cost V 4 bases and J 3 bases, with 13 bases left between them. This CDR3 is CASSSRDQIYEQYF. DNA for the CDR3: TGTGCCAGCAGTTCCAGGGACCAAATCTACGAGCAGTACTTC.

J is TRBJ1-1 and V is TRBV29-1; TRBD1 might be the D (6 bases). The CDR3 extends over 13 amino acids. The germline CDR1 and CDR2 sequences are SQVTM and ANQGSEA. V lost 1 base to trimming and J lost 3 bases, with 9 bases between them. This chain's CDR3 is CSVEGTVHTEAFF. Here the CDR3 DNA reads TGCAGCGTTGAAGGGACAGTTCACACTGAAGCTTTCTTT.

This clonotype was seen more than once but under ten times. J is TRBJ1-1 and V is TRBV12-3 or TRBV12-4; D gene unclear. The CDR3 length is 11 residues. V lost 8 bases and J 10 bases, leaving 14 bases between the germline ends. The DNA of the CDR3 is TGTGCCAGCCAAAAGGGTGAGAGAGCTTTCTTT. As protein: CASQKGERAFF.

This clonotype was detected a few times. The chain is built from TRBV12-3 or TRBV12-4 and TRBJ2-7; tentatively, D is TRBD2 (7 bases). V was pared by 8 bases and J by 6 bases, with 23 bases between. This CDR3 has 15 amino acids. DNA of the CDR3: TGTGCCAGCCGAACACTGGGGGGGCGCTTGTCCGAGCAGTACTTC. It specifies CASRTLGGRLSEQYF.

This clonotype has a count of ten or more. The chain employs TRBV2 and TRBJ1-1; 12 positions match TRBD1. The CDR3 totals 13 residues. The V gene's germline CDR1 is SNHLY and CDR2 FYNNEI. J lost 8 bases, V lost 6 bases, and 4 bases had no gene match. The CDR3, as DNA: TGTGCCAGCAGCGATGGGACAGGGGGCGAAGCTTTCTTT. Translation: CASSDGTGGEAFF.

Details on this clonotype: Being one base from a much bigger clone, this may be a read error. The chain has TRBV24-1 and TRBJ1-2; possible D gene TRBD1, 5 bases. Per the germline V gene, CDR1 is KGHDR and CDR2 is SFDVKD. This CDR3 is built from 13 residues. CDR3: CATSETWGDGHTF. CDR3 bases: TGTGCCACCAGTGAGACGTGGGGGGATGGCCACACCTTC.

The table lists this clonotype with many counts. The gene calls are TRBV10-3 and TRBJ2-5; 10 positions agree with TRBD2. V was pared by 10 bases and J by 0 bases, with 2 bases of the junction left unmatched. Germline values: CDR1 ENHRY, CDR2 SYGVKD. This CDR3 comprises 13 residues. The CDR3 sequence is CATGTSDQETQYF. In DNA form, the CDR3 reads TGTGCCACTGGGACTAGCGACCAAGAGACCCAGTACTTC.

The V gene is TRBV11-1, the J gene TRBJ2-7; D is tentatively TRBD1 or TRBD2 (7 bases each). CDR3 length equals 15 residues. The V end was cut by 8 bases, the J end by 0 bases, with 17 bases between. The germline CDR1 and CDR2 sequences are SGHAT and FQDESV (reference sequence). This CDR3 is CASSPGEGASYEQYF. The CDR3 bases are TGTGCCAGCTCACCGGGGGAGGGGGCCTCCTACGAGCAGTACTTC.

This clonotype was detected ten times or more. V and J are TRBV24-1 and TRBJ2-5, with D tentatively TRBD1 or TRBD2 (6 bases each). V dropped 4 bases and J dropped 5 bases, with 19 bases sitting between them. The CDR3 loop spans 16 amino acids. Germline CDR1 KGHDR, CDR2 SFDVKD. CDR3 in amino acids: CATSEGGDPLTETQYF. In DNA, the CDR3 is TGTGCCACCAGTGAGGGGGGCGACCCCCTAACGGAGACCCAGTACTTC.

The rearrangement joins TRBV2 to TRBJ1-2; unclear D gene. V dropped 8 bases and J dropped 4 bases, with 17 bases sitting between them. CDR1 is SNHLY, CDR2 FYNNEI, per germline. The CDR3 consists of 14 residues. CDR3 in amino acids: CASDNGGLGYGYTF. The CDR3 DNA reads TGTGCCAGCGATAACGGAGGACTTGGCTATGGCTACACCTTC.

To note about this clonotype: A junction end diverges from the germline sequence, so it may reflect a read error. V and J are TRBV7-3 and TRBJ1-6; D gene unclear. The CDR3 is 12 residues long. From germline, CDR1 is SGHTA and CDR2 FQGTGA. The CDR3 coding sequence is TGCGCCAGCAGCCGAGTCAGTTCACCCCTCCACTTT. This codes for CASSRVSSPLHF.

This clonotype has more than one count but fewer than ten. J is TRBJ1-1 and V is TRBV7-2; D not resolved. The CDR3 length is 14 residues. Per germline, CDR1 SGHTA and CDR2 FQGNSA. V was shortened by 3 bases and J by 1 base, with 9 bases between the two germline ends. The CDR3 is CASSFRGTNTEAFF. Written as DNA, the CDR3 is TGTGCCAGCAGCTTTCGAGGTACGAACACTGAAGCTTTCTTT.

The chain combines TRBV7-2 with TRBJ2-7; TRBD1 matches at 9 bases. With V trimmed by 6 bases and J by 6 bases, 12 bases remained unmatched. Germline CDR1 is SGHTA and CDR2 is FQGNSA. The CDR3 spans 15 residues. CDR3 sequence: CASSFATGGRIEQYF. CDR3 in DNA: TGTGCCAGCAGTTTCGCGACAGGGGGGCGGATCGAGCAGTACTTC.

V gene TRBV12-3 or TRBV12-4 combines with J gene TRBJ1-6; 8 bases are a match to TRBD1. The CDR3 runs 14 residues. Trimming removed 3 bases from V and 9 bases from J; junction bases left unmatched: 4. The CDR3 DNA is TGTGCCAGCAGTTTGACAGGGGCCGGTTCACCCCTCCACTTT. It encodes CASSLTGAGSPLHF.

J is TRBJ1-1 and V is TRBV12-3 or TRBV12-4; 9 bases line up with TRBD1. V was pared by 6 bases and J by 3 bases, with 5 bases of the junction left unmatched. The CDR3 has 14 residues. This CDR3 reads CASRRTGGYTEAFF. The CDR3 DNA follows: TGTGCCAGCAGACGCACAGGGGGCTACACTGAAGCTTTCTTT.

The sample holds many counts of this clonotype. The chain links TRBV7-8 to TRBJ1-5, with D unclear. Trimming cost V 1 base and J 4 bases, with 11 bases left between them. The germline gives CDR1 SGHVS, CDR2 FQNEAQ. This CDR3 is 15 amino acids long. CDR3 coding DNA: TGTGCCAGCAGCTTAGGGTCGGGTGGAAATCAGCCCCAGCATTTT. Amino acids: CASSLGSGGNQPQHF.

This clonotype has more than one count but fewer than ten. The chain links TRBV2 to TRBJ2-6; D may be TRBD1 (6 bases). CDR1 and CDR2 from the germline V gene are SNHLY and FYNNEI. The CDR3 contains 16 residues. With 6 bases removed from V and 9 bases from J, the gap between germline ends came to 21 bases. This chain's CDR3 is CASSPTGSSWDNVLTF. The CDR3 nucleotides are TGTGCCAGCAGCCCCACAGGGTCGAGTTGGGACAACGTCCTGACTTTC.

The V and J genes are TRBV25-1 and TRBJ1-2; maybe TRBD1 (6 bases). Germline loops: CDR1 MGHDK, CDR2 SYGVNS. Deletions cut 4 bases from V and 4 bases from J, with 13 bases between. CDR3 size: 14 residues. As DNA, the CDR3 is TGTGCCAGCAGTGCTAGCGGACAGTTCTATGGCTACACCTTC. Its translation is CASSASGQFYGYTF.